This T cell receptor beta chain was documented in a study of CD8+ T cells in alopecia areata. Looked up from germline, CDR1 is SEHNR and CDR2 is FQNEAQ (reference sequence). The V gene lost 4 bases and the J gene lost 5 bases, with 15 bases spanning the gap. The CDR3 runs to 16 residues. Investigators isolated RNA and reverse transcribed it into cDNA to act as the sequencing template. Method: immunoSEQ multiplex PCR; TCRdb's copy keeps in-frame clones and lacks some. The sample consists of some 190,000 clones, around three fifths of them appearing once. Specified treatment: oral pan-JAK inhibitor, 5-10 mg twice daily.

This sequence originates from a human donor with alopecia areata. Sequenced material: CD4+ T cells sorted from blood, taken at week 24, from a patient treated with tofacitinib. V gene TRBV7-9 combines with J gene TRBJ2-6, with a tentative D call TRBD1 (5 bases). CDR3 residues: CASSSTRTRRANVLTF. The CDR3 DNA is TGTGCCAGCAGCTCCACCAGGACACGCAGGGCCAACGTCCTGACTTTC.